Listed here are 4 T cell receptor beta chains from one sample, sequenced in a study of post-analysis software for immune sequencing data. General study results and limits: Elevated frequency relative to controls characterized a handful of TRBV segments in patients, TRBV5-6, TRBV5-1 and TRBV20-1 among them.

Antigen specificity for these receptors is unknown. Unique molecular identifiers were present in the TCR beta cDNA libraries. TCRdb recomputed calls from the PCR reads with MiXCR, one row per CDR3 protein. The sample consists of about 400,000 distinct CDR3 sequences, less than 40% of them appearing once. The sequenced sample consisted of blood. These receptors originate from a girl between 10 and 17 years old with multiple sclerosis.

The sample holds one count of this clonotype. The chain carries TRBV6-2 or TRBV6-3 and TRBJ1-5; no definite D call. This CDR3 has 14 residues. V was clipped by 5 bases and J by 0 bases, with 8 bases between them. Germline CDR1 MNHEY, CDR2 SVGEGT. The CDR3 here is CASSPQASNQPQHF. CDR3 nucleotide sequence: TGTGCCAGCAGTCCTCAAGCTAGCAATCAGCCCCAGCATTTT.

This clonotype has a single count. V is TRBV6-6 and J is TRBJ2-1; TRBD2 aligns across 7 bases. Trimming removed 5 bases from V and 0 bases from J; junction bases left unmatched: 7. CDR1 is MNHNY, CDR2 SVGAGI, per germline (reference sequence). This CDR3 has 16 amino acids. DNA for the CDR3: TGTGCCAGCAGTCCCGCTCGACTAGCCTCCTACAATGAGCAGTTCTTC. It is translated as CASSPARLASYNEQFF.

J is TRBJ2-1 and V is TRBV20-1; no clear D. Between the trimmed V and J ends, which lost 3 bases and 0 bases, there was a span of 12 bases. The CDR3 spans 15 residues. The germline CDR1 and CDR2 sequences are DFQATT and SNEGSKA (reference sequence). For the CDR3, the DNA is TGCAGTGCTAGGGCGTTGGGTAGCTCCTACAATGAGCAGTTCTTC. Translation gives CSARALGSSYNEQFF.

Only a few counts were recorded for this clonotype. In DNA, the CDR3 is TGTGCCAGCAGCGAGGCAGGGGGCAGGTTATACGAGCAGTACTTC. Translation gives CASSEAGGRLYEQYF. The rearrangement links TRBV5-5 to TRBJ2-7, with 8 bases aligning to TRBD1. This CDR3 is 15 amino acids long. The trim removed 4 bases at V and 4 bases at J, leaving 10 bases unmatched. Germline CDR1 and CDR2: SGHKS and YYEKEE (reference sequence).